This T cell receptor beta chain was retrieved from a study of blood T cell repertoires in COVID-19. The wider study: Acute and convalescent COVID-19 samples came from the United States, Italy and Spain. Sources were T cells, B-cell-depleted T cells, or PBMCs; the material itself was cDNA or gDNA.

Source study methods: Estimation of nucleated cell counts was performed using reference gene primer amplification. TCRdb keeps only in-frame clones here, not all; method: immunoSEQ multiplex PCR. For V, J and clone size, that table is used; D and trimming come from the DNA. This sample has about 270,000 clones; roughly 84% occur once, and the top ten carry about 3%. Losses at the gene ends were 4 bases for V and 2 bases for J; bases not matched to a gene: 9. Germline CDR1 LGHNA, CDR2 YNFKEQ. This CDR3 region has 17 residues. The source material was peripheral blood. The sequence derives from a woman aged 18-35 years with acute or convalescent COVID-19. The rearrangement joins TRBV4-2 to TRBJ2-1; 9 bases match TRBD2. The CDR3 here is CASSRDPAGGPYNEQFF. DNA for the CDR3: TGTGCCAGCAGCCGAGACCCAGCGGGAGGCCCCTACAATGAGCAGTTCTTC.